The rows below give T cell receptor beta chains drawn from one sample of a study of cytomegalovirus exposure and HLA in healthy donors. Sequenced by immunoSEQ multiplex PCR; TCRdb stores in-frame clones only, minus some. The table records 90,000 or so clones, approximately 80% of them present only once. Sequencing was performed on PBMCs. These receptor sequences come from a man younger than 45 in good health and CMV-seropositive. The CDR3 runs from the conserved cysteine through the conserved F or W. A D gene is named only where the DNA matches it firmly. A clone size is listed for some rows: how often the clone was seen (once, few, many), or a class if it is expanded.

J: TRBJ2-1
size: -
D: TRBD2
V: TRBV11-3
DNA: TGTGCCAGCAGCTTAGCTAGCGGGAGGGGGTACAATGAGCAGTTCTTC
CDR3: CASSLASGRGYNEQFF

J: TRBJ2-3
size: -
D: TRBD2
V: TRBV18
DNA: TGTGCCAGCTCAACACGGACTAGCTACGCGCAGTACTTT
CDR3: CASSTRTSYAQYF

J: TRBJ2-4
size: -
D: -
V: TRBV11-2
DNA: TGTGCCAGCAGCTTGGGTTTAATGGAACAGGCCATTCAGTACTTC
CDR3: CASSLGLMEQAIQYF

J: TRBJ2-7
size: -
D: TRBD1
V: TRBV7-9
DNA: TGTGCCAGCGTCTTCGGACAGGGGGCAACCTACGAGCAGTACTTC
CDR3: CASVFGQGATYEQYF

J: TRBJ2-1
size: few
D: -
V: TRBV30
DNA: TGTGCCTGGAGATCTGGGACAAGAGGTCCCACCGATGAGCAGTTCTTC
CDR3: CAWRSGTRGPTDEQFF

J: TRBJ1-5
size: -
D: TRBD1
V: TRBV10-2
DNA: TGCGTAACGGGGGGGGACAGCGATCAACCCCAGCATTTT
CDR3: CVTGGDSDQPQHF

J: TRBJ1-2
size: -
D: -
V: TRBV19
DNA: TGTGCCAGTAGTTTTGTTAGAGCTAACTATGGCTACACCTTC
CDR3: CASSFVRANYGYTF

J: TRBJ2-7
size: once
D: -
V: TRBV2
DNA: TGTGCCAGCAGTGAAGCGCTTCTTAAGTCCTACGAGCAGTACTTC
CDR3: CASSEALLKSYEQYF

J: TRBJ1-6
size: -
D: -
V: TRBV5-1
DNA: TGCGCCAGCAGCTTGACGGTCCGAGATAATTCACCCCTCCACTTT
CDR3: CASSLTVRDNSPLHF

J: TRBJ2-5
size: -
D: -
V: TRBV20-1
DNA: TGCAGTGCTGAGAAGGAGACCCAGTACTTC
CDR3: CSAEKETQYF

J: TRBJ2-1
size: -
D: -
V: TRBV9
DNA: TGTGCCAGCAGCACCGGTTACAATGAGCAGTTCTTC
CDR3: CASSTGYNEQFF

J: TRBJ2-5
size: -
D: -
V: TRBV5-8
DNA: TGTGCCAGCAGCTTGTGGTCTTGGACACACCAAGAGACCCAGTACTTC
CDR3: CASSLWSWTHQETQYF

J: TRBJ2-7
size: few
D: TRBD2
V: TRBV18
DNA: TGTGCCAGCTCAAATGGACTAGGCCCCTACGAGCAGTACTTC
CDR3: CASSNGLGPYEQYF

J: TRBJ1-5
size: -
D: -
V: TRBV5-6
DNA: TGTGCCAGCAGCGGACCTCAGGGGATAGGCAATCAGCCCCAGCATTTT
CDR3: CASSGPQGIGNQPQHF

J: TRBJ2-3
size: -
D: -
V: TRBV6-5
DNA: TGTGCCAGCAGTCTCCGGGACACACCAGATACGCAGTATTTT
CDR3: CASSLRDTPDTQYF

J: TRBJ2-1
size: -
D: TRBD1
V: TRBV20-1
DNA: TGCAGTGCTTCCAGGGGGAATGAGCAGTTCTTC
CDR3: CSASRGNEQFF

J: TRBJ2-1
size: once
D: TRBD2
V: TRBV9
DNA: TGTGCCAGTGGGGAGGGTCAGCAGTTCTTC
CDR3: CASGEGQQFF

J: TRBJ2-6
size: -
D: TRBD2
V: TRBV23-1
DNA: TGCGCCAGCAGTCAAGCCACGAAGACTAGCGGGAGAACTGGGGCCAACGTCCTGACTTTC
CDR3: CASSQATKTSGRTGANVLTF

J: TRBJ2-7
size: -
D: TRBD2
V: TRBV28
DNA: TGTGCCAGCAGTTTTTTGTTGCCGGGAGGACTCTACGAGCAGTACTTC
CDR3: CASSFLLPGGLYEQYF

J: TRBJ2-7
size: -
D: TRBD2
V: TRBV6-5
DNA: TGTGCCAGCATCCCGACTAGCGGGACGGAAGAGCAGTACTTC
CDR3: CASIPTSGTEEQYF

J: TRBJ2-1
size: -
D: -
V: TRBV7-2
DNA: TGTGCCAGCACCTCCCGGAGCTCCTACAATGAGCAGTTCTTC
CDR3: CASTSRSSYNEQFF

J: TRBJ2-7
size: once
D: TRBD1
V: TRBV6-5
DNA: TGTGCCAGCGTTGGGACAGTTTCCTACGAGCAGTACTTC
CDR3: CASVGTVSYEQYF

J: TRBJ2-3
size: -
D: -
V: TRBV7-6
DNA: TGTGCCAGCAGCTTAGGTTTTTGGCAGGGGAACGATACGCAGTATTTT
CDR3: CASSLGFWQGNDTQYF

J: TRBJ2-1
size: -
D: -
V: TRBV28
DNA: TGTGCCAGCGGACAAAGCTCCTACAATGAGCAGTTCTTC
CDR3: CASGQSSYNEQFF

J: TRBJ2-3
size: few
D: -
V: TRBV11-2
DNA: TGTGCCAGCAGCCCGGTTTCAATGTATACAGATACGCAGTATTTT
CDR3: CASSPVSMYTDTQYF

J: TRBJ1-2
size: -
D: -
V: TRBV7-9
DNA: TGTGCCAGCAGCTCGGGACTCGCGGAGGGCTATGGCTACACCTTC
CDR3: CASSSGLAEGYGYTF

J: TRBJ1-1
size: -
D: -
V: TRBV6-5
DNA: TGTGCCAGCAGTTCTGTAGGACTCCAAGTTAAAGCTTTCTTT
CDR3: CASSSVGLQVKAFF

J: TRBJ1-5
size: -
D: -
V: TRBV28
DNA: TGTGCCAGCAGTTTCCTCGGCGGGGGAGGCGGGGATAGCAATCAGCCCCAGCATTTT
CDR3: CASSFLGGGGGDSNQPQHF

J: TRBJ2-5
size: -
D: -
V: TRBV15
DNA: TGTGCCACCAGCAGAGATCCAGGGAAAGAGACCCAGTACTTC
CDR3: CATSRDPGKETQYF

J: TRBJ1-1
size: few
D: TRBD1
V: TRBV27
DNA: TGTGCCAGCAGTCATCTCCCGGGACAGGGGCGGACTGAAGCTTTCTTT
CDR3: CASSHLPGQGRTEAFF

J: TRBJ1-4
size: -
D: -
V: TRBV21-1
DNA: TGTGCCAGCAGCAAAGGGGGCGCGGGGGACAGGGGGCAAAGAGGAAATGAAAAACTGTTTTTT
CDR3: CASSKGGAGDRGQRGNEKLFF

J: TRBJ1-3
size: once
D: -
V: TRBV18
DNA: TGTGCCAGCTCACTGTACTCTGGAAACACCATATATTTT
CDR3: CASSLYSGNTIYF

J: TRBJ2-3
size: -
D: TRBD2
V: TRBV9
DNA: TGTGCCAGCAGCGCGGCTAGCGGGATGGGGAGCACAGATACGCAGTATTTT
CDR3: CASSAASGMGSTDTQYF

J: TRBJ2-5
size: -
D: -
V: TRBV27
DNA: TGTGCCAGCAGTTTTTCGGAGGTTGAGACCCAGTACTTC
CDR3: CASSFSEVETQYF

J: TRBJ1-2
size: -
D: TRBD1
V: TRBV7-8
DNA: TGTGCCAGCAGCCCAGGACAGGGGAAGTATGGCTACACCTTC
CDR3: CASSPGQGKYGYTF

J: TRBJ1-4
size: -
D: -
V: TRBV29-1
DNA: TGCAGCGTTAGTCTCCAGGGTGGGGAAAAACTGTTTTTT
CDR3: CSVSLQGGEKLFF

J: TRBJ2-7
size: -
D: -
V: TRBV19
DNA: TGTGCCAGTAGAGCGGACCCCGGGCCCCCCTACGAGCAGTACTTC
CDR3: CASRADPGPPYEQYF

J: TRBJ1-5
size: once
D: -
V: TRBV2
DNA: TGTGCCAGCAGTTTGGACAGCATTAGCAATCAGCCCCAGCATTTT
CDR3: CASSLDSISNQPQHF

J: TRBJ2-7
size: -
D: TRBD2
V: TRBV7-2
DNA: TGTGCCAGCAGCGAAGCTAGCGGGAGCACCCACGAGCAGTACTTC
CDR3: CASSEASGSTHEQYF

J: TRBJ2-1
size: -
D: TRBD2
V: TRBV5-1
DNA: TGCGCCAGCAGCTTTTACTCTAGCGGAAGCTACAATGAGCAGTTCTTC
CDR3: CASSFYSSGSYNEQFF

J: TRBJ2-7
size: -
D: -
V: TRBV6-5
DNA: TGTGCCAGCAGTTCGAGACAAAACGAGCAGTACTTC
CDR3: CASSSRQNEQYF

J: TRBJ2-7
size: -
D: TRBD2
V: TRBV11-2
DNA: TGTGCCAGCAGCTTAGGGGGCGGGAGCTCCTACGAGCAGTACTTC
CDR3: CASSLGGGSSYEQYF

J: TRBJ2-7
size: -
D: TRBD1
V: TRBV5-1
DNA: TGCGCCAGCAGCCCAAATTTTGGGGACAGAGACGAGCAGTACTTC
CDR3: CASSPNFGDRDEQYF

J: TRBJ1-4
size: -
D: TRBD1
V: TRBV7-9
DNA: TGTGCCAGCAGCTTCCGGGACAGGGGAACTAATGAAAAACTGTTTTTT
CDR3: CASSFRDRGTNEKLFF

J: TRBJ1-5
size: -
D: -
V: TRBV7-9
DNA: TGTTCCAGCAGCCAGTTCAACCAGCCCCAGCATTTT
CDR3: CSSSQFNQPQHF

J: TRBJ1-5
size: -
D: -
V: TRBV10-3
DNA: TGTGCCATCAGGAGGGACACCAATCAGCCCCAGCATTTT
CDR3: CAIRRDTNQPQHF